The 8 T cell receptor beta chains below were found in one sample sequenced in a study of CD8 T cells in ankylosing spondylitis (dated by TCRdb to the late 2010s). What the study reported, not specific to this receptor: Blood from ankylosing spondylitis patients appeared to be characterized by a TCR beta motif made up of under ten highly homologous amino acid variants.

To prepare the library, 5' RACE was applied. Sequenced on an Illumina HiSeq 2500. Using fastp at Q25 and MiXCR, TCRdb reprocessed the public reads and kept productive beta chains. For every CDR3 protein sequence, its rows merge into one entry that carries the most common genes and DNA. The sample yields 500,000 or so distinct CDR3 sequences; over 4% were counted once. Together, the top ten hold around 3.6% of the sample. These receptors' targets are unknown. The sequencing sample was made of blood, either unsorted or a sorted T cell fraction (not recorded which). These receptors originate from a male donor with ankylosing spondylitis.

The chain employs TRBV12-3 or TRBV12-4 and TRBJ2-3; possible D gene TRBD1, 6 bases. V gave up 7 bases and J gave up 3 bases, with 14 bases separating them. The CDR3 extends over 14 amino acids. CDR3 in DNA: TGTGCCAGCAAGGCAGTTCAGGGGACAGATACGCAGTATTTT. Residues: CASKAVQGTDTQYF.

The sample holds many counts of this clonotype. The chain uses TRBV27 and TRBJ2-7, with D perhaps matching TRBD1 (6 bases). Trimming took 7 bases from V and 3 from J, leaving 22 bases between them. Germline-derived CDR1 and CDR2 are MNHEY and SMNVEV (reference sequence). The CDR3 covers 16 residues. CDR3 bases: TGTGCCAGCACTTTTATGAGGACAGATCCGATCTACGAGCAGTACTTC. Amino acids: CASTFMRTDPIYEQYF.

This clonotype was seen repeatedly, ten times or more. V gene TRBV7-2 combines with J gene TRBJ2-5, with TRBD2 matching over 12 bases. The CDR3 has 14 residues. The V and J ends lost 5 bases and 4 bases, in that order; junction bases with no gene match: 2. Germline CDR1 is SGHTA and CDR2 is FQGNSA. CDR3 amino acids: CASSPGLAGETQYF. In nucleotides, the CDR3 is TGTGCCAGCAGCCCGGGACTAGCGGGAGAGACCCAGTACTTC.

This clonotype has at least ten counts. The rearrangement links TRBV20-1 to TRBJ2-1; the D is unclear. The CDR3 is 12 residues long. The germline V gene encodes CDR1 DFQATT and CDR2 SNEGSKA (reference sequence). V was cut by 2 bases and J by 8 bases, with 10 bases left in between. The DNA of the CDR3 is TGCAGTGCTAGACCCCTCGGGTATGAGCAGTTCTTC. This sequence encodes CSARPLGYEQFF.

The J gene is TRBJ2-2, the V gene TRBV5-6, with TRBD2 matching 11 bases. The CDR3 has 16 amino acids. Germline V gene data show CDR1 as SGHDT and CDR2 as YYEEEE. After removal of 3 bases from V and 5 bases from J, the junction contained 6 bases not matched to a gene. The chain's CDR3 is CASSSVAGGPTGELFF. The CDR3 DNA reads TGTGCCAGCAGCTCAGTAGCGGGAGGGCCGACCGGGGAGCTGTTTTTT.

This clonotype came up many times. The chain is built from TRBV10-3 and TRBJ1-2; D gene ambiguous. V dropped 2 bases and J dropped 1 base, with 8 bases sitting between them. From germline, CDR1 is ENHRY and CDR2 SYGVKD. This CDR3 has 14 residues. The CDR3 DNA reads as TGTGCCATCAGTGAGGAAGACCTTAACTATGGCTACACCTTC. Amino acid sequence: CAISEEDLNYGYTF.

In its sample, this clonotype was seen many times. The CDR3 DNA is TGCAGTGCACGACAGGGGGGTCGGACTGAAGCTTTCTTT. Translated, it gives CSARQGGRTEAFF. J is TRBJ1-1 and V is TRBV20-1, with 9 bases that match TRBD1. V shed 6 bases, J shed 5 bases, and the junction held 7 bases outside the gene matches. CDR1 and CDR2 (germline): DFQATT, SNEGSKA (reference sequence). The CDR3 is made up of 13 amino acids.

The chain couples TRBV4-3 to TRBJ2-1; the D is unclear. The CDR3 runs to 14 residues. V lost 0 bases and J lost 5, with 8 bases in between. Germline V CDR1 and CDR2: LGHNA, YSLEER. The DNA for the CDR3 is TGCGCCAGCAGCCAAGAAGGGTGGGACAATGAGCAGTTCTTC. It specifies CASSQEGWDNEQFF.